This paragraph covers one T cell receptor beta chain sequence. CDR3 size: 15 residues. Per germline, CDR1 LNHDA and CDR2 SQIVND (reference sequence). Between the trimmed V and J ends, which lost 2 bases and 4 bases, there was a span of 12 bases. Assay used: immunoSEQ multiplex PCR; TCRdb lists only in-frame clones, some missing. The sample shows around 700,000 clones, around 90% of them seen only once. The data were taken from a study of blood T cell repertoires in COVID-19. Study summary: Samples representing acute and convalescent COVID-19 were sourced from the United States, Italy and Spain. The cDNA or gDNA used as material had been derived from T cells, B-cell-depleted T cells, or PBMCs.

The J gene is TRBJ1-5, the V gene TRBV19; weak D call: TRBD1 (6 bases). This sequence was found in a young woman with acute or convalescent COVID-19. The sequencing sample was made of peripheral blood. This chain's CDR3 is CASSIKQGPNQPQHF. Here the CDR3 DNA reads TGTGCCAGTAGTATAAAACAGGGACCAAATCAGCCCCAGCATTTT.